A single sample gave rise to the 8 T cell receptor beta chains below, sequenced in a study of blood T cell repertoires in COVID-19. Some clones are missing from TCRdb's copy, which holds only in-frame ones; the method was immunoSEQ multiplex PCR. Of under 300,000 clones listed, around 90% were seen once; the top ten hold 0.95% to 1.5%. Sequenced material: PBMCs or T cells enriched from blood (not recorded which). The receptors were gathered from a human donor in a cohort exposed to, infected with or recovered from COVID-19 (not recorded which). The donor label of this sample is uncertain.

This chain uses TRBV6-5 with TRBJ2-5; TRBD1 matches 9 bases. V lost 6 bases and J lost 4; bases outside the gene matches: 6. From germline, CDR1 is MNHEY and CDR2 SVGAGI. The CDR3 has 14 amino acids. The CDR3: CASRRQGGPETQYF. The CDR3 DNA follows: TGTGCCAGCAGGCGACAGGGGGGCCCAGAGACCCAGTACTTC.

Here the CDR3 DNA reads TGTGCCAGCAGCCAGGGACAGTTCTCTGGAAACACCATATATTTT. Its translation is CASSQGQFSGNTIYF. V is TRBV3-1 (or the pseudogene TRBV3-2) and J is TRBJ1-3; TRBD1 agrees at 7 bases. The CDR3 extends over 15 amino acids. From germline, CDR1 is LGHDT and CDR2 YNNKEL (reference sequence). With V trimmed by 3 bases and J by 0 bases, 2 bases remained unmatched.

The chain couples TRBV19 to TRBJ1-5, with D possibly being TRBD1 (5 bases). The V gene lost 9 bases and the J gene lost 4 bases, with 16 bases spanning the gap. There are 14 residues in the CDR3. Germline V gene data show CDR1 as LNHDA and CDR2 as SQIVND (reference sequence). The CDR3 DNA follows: TGTGCCAGCCACGGGGGGAGGAGTAATCAGCCCCAGCATTTT. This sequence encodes CASHGGRSNQPQHF.

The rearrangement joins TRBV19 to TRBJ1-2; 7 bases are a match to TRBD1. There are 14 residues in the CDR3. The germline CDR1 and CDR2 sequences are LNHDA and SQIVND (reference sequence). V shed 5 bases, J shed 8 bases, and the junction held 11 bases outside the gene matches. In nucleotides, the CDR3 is TGTGCCAGTAGTTTTGGACAGGCCTACCGAGGCTACACCTTC. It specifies CASSFGQAYRGYTF.

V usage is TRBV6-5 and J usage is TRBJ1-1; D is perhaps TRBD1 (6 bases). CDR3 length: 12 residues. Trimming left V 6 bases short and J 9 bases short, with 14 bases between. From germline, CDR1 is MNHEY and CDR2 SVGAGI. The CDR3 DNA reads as TGTGCCAGCAGGAGGGCAGGGGAACAAGCTTTCTTT. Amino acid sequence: CASRRAGEQAFF.

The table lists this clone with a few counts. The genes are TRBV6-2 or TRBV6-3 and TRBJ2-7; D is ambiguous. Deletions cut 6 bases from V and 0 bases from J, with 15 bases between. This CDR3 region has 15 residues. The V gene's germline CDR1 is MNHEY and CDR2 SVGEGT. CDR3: CASSRGRPVSYEQYF. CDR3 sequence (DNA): TGTGCCAGCAGCCGAGGAAGACCGGTCTCCTACGAGCAGTACTTC.

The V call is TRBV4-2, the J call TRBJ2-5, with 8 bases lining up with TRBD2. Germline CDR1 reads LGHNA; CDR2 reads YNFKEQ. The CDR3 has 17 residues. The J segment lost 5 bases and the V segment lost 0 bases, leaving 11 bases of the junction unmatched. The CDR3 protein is CASSQDPAGGILETQYF. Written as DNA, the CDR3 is TGTGCCAGCAGCCAAGATCCGGCGGGGGGAATTTTGGAGACCCAGTACTTC.

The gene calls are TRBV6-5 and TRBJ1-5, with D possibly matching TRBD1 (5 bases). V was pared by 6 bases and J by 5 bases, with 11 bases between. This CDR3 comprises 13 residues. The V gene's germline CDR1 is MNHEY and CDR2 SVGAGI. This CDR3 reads CASSHDSDQPQHF. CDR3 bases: TGTGCCAGCAGCCATGACAGCGATCAGCCCCAGCATTTT.